Listed here are 6 T cell receptor beta chains from one sample, sequenced in a study of blood T cells in healthy people across ages. It was with a sample-barcoded 5' primer and a J-beta primer mix that a second PCR of roughly 6 to 11 cycles was run. TCRdb fed the 5' RACE reads into MiXCR, producing one record per CDR3 protein. The sample yields some 900,000 distinct CDR3 sequences, around 49% seen once. The sequencing sample was made of blood. The receptor set was obtained from a man aged 30-40 years in good health.

This rearrangement joins TRBV29-1 to TRBJ2-3; D is perhaps TRBD1 or TRBD2 (5 bases each). V lost 4 bases, J lost 1 base, and 12 bases lay in between. Germline V CDR1 and CDR2: SQVTM, ANQGSEA. This CDR3 region has 14 residues. Here the CDR3 reads CSVAKGTCTDTQYF. CDR3 DNA: TGCAGCGTTGCAAAAGGGACGTGCACAGATACGCAGTATTTT.

The rearrangement links TRBV5-1 to TRBJ1-4, with D unresolved. V dropped 0 bases and J dropped 8 bases, with 11 bases sitting between them. Germline V gene sequence: CDR1 SGHRS, CDR2 YFSETQ. The CDR3 length is 14 residues. The CDR3 region is CASSLDGIGEKLFF. For the CDR3, the DNA is TGCGCCAGCAGCTTGGACGGGATAGGCGAAAAACTGTTTTTT.

Turning to this clonotype: This sequence may be a read error, since a much larger clone differs from it by one base. This rearrangement joins TRBV5-1 to TRBJ2-4, with TRBD2 matching 7 bases. The J call may be faulty, since TRBJ2-7 better matches the DNA end. Germline loops: CDR1 SGHRS, CDR2 YFSETQ. This CDR3 is built from 14 residues. This CDR3 reads CASSVEGLTYEQYF. The CDR3 coding sequence is TGCGCCAGCAGCGTGGAGGGACTAACCTACGAGCAGTACTTC.

The chain employs TRBV28 and TRBJ2-4, with 7 bases identical to TRBD1. The CDR3 extends over 16 amino acids. The germline CDR1 and CDR2 sequences are MDHEN and SYDVKM. Germline trimming cut 5 bases from V and 2 bases from J; bases unmatched to any gene: 9. The CDR3 region has the DNA TGTGCCAGCAGTCCACGACAGGGTTTGACCAAAAACATTCAGTACTTC. Translation: CASSPRQGLTKNIQYF.

The gene calls are TRBV4-3 and TRBJ2-7, with unresolved D. Trimming left V 0 bases short and J 4 bases short, with 13 bases between. Germline CDR1 reads LGHNA; CDR2 reads YSLEER. The CDR3 is made up of 15 amino acids. The chain's CDR3 is CASSQETETIYEQYF. The CDR3 DNA follows: TGCGCCAGCAGCCAAGAAACGGAGACAATATACGAGCAGTACTTC.

This clonotype was observed a single time. The rearrangement links TRBV29-1 to TRBJ1-1; D remains ambiguous. Germline CDR1 and CDR2: SQVTM and ANQGSEA. The V end lost 4 bases, the J end lost 0 bases, and 9 bases lay between the germline ends. CDR3 size: 13 residues. The CDR3 is CSVGPRLNTEAFF. The CDR3 DNA follows: TGCAGCGTTGGCCCCAGATTGAACACTGAAGCTTTCTTT.